This entry features one T cell receptor (beta chain) sequence. What it binds is unknown. Assay used: immunoSEQ multiplex PCR; TCRdb lists only in-frame clones, some missing. The sample lists approximately 45,000 clones, 85% to 95% occurring once. The CDR3 is made up of 14 amino acids. Germline lookup yields CDR1 SEHNR and CDR2 FQNEAQ (reference sequence). V was clipped by 1 base and J by 5 bases, with 11 bases between them. This specimen belongs to a study of OX40 agonist ivuxolimab in advanced cancers. Broader study findings: Antigen targets of the expanded peripheral T cells went undetermined.

The V gene is TRBV7-9, the J gene TRBJ2-5; D remains ambiguous. The source of this sequence is an adult with an advanced solid tumor such as melanoma, head and neck, liver or kidney cancer. The sample in question was CD4+ or CD8+ T cells sorted from blood, obtained in a trial of the OX40 agonist ivuxolimab. In nucleotides, the CDR3 is TGTGCCAGCAGCTTAGGTGCGACGTTGGAGACCCAGTACTTC. Translation gives CASSLGATLETQYF.